The 8 T cell receptor beta chains reported below all come from one sample, sequenced in a study of cytomegalovirus exposure and HLA in healthy donors. With 60 Vbeta and 13 Jbeta primers, the PCR was carried out. Assay used: immunoSEQ multiplex PCR; TCRdb lists only in-frame clones, some missing. Of about 98,000 clones listed, about three quarters are singletons. The sequenced sample consisted of PBMCs. These receptors were collected from a man aged 55-75 years in good health and CMV-seropositive.

This chain links TRBV19 with TRBJ1-4, with D unresolved. Germline-derived CDR1 and CDR2 are LNHDA and SQIVND (reference sequence). CDR3 length: 15 amino acids. With 7 bases removed from V and 4 bases from J, the gap between germline ends came to 16 bases. In nucleotides, the CDR3 is TGTGCCAGTAATACTAAAGGACTCAATAATGAAAAACTGTTTTTT. Its translation: CASNTKGLNNEKLFF.

This chain uses TRBV6-5 with TRBJ2-5, with 8 nucleotides matching TRBD1. The J call is doubtful: the DNA matches TRBJ2-7 better. Germline V gene lookup returns CDR1 MNHEY and CDR2 SVGAGI. The CDR3 spans 15 residues. The CDR3 protein is CASRRTGGLSYEQYF. Written as DNA, the CDR3 is TGTGCCAGCAGAAGAACAGGGGGGCTATCCTACGAGCAGTACTTC.

The chain combines TRBV7-3 with TRBJ2-1; 9 nucleotides match TRBD2. Germline assignment: CDR1 SGHTA and CDR2 FQGTGA. V gave up 5 bases and J gave up 5 bases; unmatched junction bases: 7. The CDR3 runs 15 residues. The CDR3 region is CASSQGGLAHNEQFF. DNA for the CDR3: TGTGCCAGCAGCCAGGGGGGACTAGCCCACAATGAGCAGTTCTTC.

V and J are TRBV28 and TRBJ1-1, with a tentative D call TRBD1 (5 bases). Germline lookup yields CDR1 MDHEN and CDR2 SYDVKM. Trimming took off 7 bases at V and 4 bases at J, with 7 bases between the two ends. The CDR3 is 11 amino acids. The CDR3 nucleotides read TGTGCCAGCACGGGGGGCACTGAAGCTTTCTTT. It is translated as CASTGGTEAFF.

This clone occurred once. The gene calls are TRBV2 and TRBJ2-7; TRBD2 is a possible D gene (6 bases). Germline-derived CDR1 and CDR2 are SNHLY and FYNNEI. Trimming shortened V by 7 bases and J by 2 bases, and 12 bases separated the two germline ends. CDR3 length equals 13 residues. CDR3 DNA sequence: TGTGCCAGCAAAGGCGGGGCTACCTACGAGCAGTACTTC. Translating gives CASKGGATYEQYF. Filled out from reference TRBV2 and TRBJ2-7, the complete variable domain reads EPEVTQTPSHQVTQMGQEVILRCVPISNHLYFYWYRQILGQKVEFLVSFYNNEISEKSEIFDDQFSVERPDGSNFTLKIRSTKLEDSAMYFCASKGGATYEQYFGPGTRLTVT.

The chain is built from TRBV5-1 and TRBJ2-3, with D possibly TRBD2 on 5 matching bases. V lost 0 bases to trimming and J lost 5 bases, with 10 bases between them. CDR1 and CDR2 (germline): SGHRS, YFSETQ. CDR3 length equals 14 residues. CDR3 loop: CASSLDGGGDTQYF. CDR3 DNA: TGCGCCAGCAGCTTGGATGGAGGTGGAGATACGCAGTATTTT.

V is TRBV7-2 and J is TRBJ2-3; TRBD2 matches 8 bases. This CDR3 is built from 16 residues. The junction had 9 bases not matched to a gene; V was cut back by 5 bases and J by 2 bases. CDR1 is SGHTA, CDR2 FQGNSA, per germline. CDR3 in DNA: TGTGCCAGCAGCACAAGACTAGCGCCGCACACAGATACGCAGTATTTT. It encodes CASSTRLAPHTDTQYF.

This clone has just a few counts. The gene calls are TRBV27 and TRBJ1-1, with D possibly matching TRBD1 (5 bases). V gave up 6 bases and J gave up 0 bases, with 11 bases separating them. The CDR3 has 14 amino acids. CDR1 is MNHEY and CDR2 is SMNVEV in the germline V gene (reference sequence). CDR3 region: CASSRGGMNTEAFF. CDR3 nucleotides: TGTGCCAGCAGCCGGGGGGGAATGAACACTGAAGCTTTCTTT.